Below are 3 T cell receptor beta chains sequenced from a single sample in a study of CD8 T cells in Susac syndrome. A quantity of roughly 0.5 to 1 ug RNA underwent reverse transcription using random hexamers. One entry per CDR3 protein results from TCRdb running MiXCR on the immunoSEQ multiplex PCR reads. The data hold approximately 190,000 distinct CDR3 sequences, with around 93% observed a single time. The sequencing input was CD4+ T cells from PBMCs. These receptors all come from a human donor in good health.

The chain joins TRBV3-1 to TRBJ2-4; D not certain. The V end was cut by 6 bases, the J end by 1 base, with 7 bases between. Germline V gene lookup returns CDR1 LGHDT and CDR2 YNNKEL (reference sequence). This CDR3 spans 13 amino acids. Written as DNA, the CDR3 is TGTGCCAGCAGTGGTAGGGCCAAAAACATTCAGTACTTC. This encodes CASSGRAKNIQYF.

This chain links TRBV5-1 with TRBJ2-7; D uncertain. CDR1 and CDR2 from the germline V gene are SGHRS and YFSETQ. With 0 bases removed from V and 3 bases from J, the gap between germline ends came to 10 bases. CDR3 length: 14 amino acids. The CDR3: CASSLGAVGYEQYF. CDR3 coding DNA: TGCGCCAGCAGCTTGGGGGCCGTGGGCTACGAGCAGTACTTC. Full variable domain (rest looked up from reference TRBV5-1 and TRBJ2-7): KAGVTQTPRYLIKTRGQQVTLSCSPISGHRSVSWYQQTPGQGLQFLFEYFSETQRNKGNFPGRFSGRQFSNSRSEMNVSTLELGDSALYLCASSLGAVGYEQYFGPGTRLTVT.

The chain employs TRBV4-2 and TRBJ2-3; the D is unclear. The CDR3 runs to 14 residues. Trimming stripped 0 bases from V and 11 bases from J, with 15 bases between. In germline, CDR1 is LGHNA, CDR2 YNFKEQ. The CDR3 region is CASSQDQIVGEQYF. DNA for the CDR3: TGTGCCAGCAGCCAAGATCAAATTGTTGGTGAGCAGTATTTT.